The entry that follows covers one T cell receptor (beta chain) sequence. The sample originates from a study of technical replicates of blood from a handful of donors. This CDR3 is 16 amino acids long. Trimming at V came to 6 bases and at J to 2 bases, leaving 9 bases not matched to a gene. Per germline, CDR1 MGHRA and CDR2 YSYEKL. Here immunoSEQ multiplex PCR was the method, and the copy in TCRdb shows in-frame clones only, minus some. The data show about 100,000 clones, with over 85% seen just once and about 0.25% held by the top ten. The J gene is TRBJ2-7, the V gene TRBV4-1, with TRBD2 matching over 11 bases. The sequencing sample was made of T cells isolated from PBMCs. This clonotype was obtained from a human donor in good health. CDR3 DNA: TGCGCCAGCAGGAAATCGGGACTAGCGGAAACCTACGAGCAGTACTTC. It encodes CASRKSGLAETYEQYF.